This TCR beta chain was found in a study of blood T cell repertoires in COVID-19 (dated by TCRdb to 2020 to 2022). Background for the entire study: Samples from collaborators originated in the United States, Italy and Spain and spanned both the acute and convalescent phases of COVID-19. A de-identified subject ID, COVID-19 status, age in years and sex were almost always included in the sample metadata. Subjects who had been exposed to COVID-19, were actively infected with it, or had recovered from it provided the deeply sampled blood TCRbeta repertoires that made up the dataset. Where available, HLA class I and class II types were taken from metadata supplied by the sample provider and were not determined by assay-based typing. The material from the prospective study consisted of cDNA or gDNA derived from T cells, B-cell-depleted T cells, or PBMCs. The repertoires were made available in a free public database intended to serve as a resource for research on the immune response to SARS-CoV-2. The samples were drawn from the first 160 participants of the ongoing ImmuneRACE study and from about 1,200 subjects provided by 6 global collaborators. What the research found in general, with its limitations: The amount of clinical and demographic metadata varied by source and participant and was provided uncurated.

V sheds 3 bases and J sheds 0 bases, leaving 11 bases between their ends. Taken from cysteine to phenylalanine, the CDR3 has 15 residues. Only the CDR3 DNA is retained, 45 bases long and in frame from the first base. CDR1 is given as MNHEY and CDR2 as SMNVEV, both from the germline V gene (reference sequence). In Seattle, one collaborating source enrolled patients while the infection was active and tracked those patients longitudinally over the course of disease. Each collaborating institution followed its own protocols to collect whole blood in K2EDTA tubes. For TCRbeta analysis, collaborators shipped samples in one of three forms: frozen whole blood, isolated PBMCs, or DNA extracted from either of those sample types. TCRbeta CDR3 regions were amplified from genomic DNA by means of the immunoSEQ Assay, a bias-controlled multiplex PCR. In the paper's pipeline: The number of nucleated cells in each sample was estimated from the amplification of reference gene primers within the assay. To quantify the absolute abundance of each unique TCRbeta CDR3 rearrangement, sequence reads were collapsed and filtered. Productive Simpson clonality was computed per sample as the square root of Simpson's diversity index over productive rearrangements. TCRdb mirrors the immuneACCESS table, restricted to in-frame sequences. Some clones are absent from its copies; in checked studies, under half trace to an unresolved V gene, and the reason for the others is unknown. V and J calls plus clone size are reproduced from that table; the DNA served to infer D and trimming. The sample yields about 410,000 clones; around 89% were counted once. In total, the top ten clones hold 1.5% to 1.7% of the sample.

Worth noting for this clone: The specificity of this receptor is unknown. No quality values exist for individual bases; no much larger clone is one base distant.

The rearranged segments are TRBV27 and TRBJ1-1, with the D segment identity uncertain. The sequencing input was peripheral blood. The sequence was obtained from a woman between 40 and 50 years old with COVID-19, enrolled during active disease. The CDR3 region reads CASSLRALMNTEAFF. Here is the DNA: TGTGCCAGCAGTTTGAGGGCGCTAATGAACACTGAAGCTTTCTTT.